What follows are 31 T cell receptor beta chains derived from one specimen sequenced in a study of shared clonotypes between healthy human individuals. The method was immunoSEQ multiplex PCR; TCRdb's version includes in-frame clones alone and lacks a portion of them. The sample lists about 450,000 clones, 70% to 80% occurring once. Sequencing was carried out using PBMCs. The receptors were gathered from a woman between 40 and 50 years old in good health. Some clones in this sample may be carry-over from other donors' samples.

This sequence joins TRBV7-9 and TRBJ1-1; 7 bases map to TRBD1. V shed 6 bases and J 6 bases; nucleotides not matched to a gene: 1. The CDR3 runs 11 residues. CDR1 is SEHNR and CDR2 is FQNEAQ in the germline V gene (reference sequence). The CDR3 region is CASRTGPEAFF. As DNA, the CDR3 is TGTGCCAGCAGGACAGGGCCTGAAGCTTTCTTT. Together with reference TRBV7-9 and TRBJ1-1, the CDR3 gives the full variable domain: DTGVSQNPRHKITKRGQNVTFRCDPISEHNRLYWYRQTLGQGPEFLTYFQNEAQLEKSRLLSDRFSAERPKGSFSTLEIQRTEQGDSAMYLCASRTGPEAFFGQGTRLTVV.

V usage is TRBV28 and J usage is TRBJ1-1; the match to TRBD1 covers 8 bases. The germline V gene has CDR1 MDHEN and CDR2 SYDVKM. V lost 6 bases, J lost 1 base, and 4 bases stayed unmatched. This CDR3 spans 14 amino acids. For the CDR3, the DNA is TGTGCCAGCAGACCCGGGACAGGGAACACTGAAGCTTTCTTT. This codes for CASRPGTGNTEAFF. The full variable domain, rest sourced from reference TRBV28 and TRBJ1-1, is DVKVTQSSRYLVKRTGEKVFLECVQDMDHENMFWYRQDPGLGLRLIYFSYDVKMKEKGDIPEGYSVSREKKERFSLILESASTNQTSMYLCASRPGTGNTEAFFGQGTRLTVV.

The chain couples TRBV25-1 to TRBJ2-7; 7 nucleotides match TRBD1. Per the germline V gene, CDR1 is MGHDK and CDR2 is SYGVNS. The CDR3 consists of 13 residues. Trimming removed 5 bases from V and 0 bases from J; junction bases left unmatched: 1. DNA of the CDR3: TGTGCCAGCAGTCGGGACAGCTCCTACGAGCAGTACTTC. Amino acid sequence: CASSRDSSYEQYF.

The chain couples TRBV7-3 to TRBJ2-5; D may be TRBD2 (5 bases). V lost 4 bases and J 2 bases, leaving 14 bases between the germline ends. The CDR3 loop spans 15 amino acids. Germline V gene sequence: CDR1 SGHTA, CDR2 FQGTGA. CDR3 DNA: TGTGCCAGCAGCTCCACGGACTTACCACAAGAGACCCAGTACTTC. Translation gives CASSSTDLPQETQYF. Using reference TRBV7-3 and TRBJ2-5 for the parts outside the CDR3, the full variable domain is GAGVSQTPSNKVTEKGKYVELRCDPISGHTALYWYRQSLGQGPEFLIYFQGTGAADDSGLPNDRFFAVRPEGSVSTLKIQRTERGDSAVYLCASSSTDLPQETQYFGPGTRLLVL.

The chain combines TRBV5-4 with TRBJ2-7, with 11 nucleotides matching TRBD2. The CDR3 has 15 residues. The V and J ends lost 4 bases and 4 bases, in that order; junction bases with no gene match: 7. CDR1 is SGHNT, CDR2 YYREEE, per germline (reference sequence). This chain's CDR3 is CASSKLAGGTYEQYF. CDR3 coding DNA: TGTGCCAGCAGCAAGTTAGCGGGGGGGACGTACGAGCAGTACTTC.

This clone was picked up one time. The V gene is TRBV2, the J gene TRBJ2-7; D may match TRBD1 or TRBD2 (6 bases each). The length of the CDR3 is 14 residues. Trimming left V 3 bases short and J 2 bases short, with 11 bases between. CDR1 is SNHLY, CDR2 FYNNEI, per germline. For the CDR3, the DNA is TGTGCCAGCAGTGAGGAGGGGGGACCCTACGAGCAGTACTTC. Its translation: CASSEEGGPYEQYF.

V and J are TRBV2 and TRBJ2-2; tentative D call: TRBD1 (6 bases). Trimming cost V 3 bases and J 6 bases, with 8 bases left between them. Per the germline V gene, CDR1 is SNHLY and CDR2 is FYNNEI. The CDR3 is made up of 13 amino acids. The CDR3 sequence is CASSDEGAGELFF. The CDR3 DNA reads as TGTGCCAGCAGTGATGAGGGGGCCGGGGAGCTGTTTTTT.

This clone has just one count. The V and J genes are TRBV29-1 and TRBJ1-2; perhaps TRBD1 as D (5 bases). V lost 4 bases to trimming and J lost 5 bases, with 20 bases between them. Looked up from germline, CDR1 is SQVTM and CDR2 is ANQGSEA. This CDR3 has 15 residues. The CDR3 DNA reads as TGCAGCGTTGCCCCGTTACCGGGACGGACGTATGGCTACACCTTC. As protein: CSVAPLPGRTYGYTF.

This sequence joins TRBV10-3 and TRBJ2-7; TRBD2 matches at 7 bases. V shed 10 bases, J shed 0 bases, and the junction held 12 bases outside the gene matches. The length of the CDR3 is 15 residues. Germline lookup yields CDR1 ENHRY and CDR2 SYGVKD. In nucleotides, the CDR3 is TGTGCCACCAACAAGGGCGGGAGTCTCTCCTACGAGCAGTACTTC. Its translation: CATNKGGSLSYEQYF.

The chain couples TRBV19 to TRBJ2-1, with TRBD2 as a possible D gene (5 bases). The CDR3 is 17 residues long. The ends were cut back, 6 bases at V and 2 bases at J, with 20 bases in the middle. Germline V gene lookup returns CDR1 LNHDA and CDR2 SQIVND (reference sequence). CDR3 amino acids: CASSKAGILGPYNEQFF. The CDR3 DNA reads TGTGCCAGTAGCAAGGCCGGGATTTTAGGCCCCTACAATGAGCAGTTCTTC. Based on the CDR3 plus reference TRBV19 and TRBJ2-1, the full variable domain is DGGITQSPKYLFRKEGQNVTLSCEQNLNHDAMYWYRQDPGQGLRLIYYSQIVNDFQKGDIAEGYSVSREKKESFPLTVTSAQKNPTAFYLCASSKAGILGPYNEQFFGPGTRLTVL.

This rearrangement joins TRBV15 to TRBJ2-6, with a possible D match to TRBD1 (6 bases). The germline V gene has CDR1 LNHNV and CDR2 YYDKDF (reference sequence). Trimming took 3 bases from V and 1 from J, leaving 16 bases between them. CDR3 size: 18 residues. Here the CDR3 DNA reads TGTGCCACCAGCAGGGACAGAACATACCTTTCTGGGGCCAACGTCCTGACTTTC. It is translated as CATSRDRTYLSGANVLTF.

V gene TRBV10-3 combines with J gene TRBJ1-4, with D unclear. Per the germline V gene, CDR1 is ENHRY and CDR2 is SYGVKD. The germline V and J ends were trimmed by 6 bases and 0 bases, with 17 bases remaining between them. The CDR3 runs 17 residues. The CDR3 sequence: CAISEGSPGATNEKLFF. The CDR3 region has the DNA TGTGCCATCAGCGAGGGTAGTCCGGGCGCAACTAATGAAAAACTGTTTTTT.

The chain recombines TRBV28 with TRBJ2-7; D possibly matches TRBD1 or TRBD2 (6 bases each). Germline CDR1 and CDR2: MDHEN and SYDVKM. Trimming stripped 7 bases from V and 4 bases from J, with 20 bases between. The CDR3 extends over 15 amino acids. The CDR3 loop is CASTLRGVFNYEQYF. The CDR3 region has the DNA TGTGCCAGCACTCTAAGGGGGGTCTTTAATTACGAGCAGTACTTC.

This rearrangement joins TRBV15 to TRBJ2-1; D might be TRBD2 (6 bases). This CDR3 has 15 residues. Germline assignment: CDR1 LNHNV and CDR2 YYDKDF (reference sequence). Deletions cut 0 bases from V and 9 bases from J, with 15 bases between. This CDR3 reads CATSRDRMVAVEQFF. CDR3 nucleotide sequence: TGTGCCACCAGCAGAGATCGGATGGTAGCGGTTGAGCAGTTCTTC.

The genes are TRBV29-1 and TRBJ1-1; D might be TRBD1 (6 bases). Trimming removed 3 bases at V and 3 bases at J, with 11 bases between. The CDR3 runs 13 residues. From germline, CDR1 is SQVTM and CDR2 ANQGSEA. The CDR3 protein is CSVERGTYTEAFF. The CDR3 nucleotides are TGCAGCGTTGAGAGGGGGACCTACACTGAAGCTTTCTTT.

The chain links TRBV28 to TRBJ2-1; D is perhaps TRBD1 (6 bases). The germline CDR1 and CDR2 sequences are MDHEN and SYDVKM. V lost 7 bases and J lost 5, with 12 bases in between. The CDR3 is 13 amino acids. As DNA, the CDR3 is TGTGCCAGCAATCTTCAGGGGAACAATGAGCAGTTCTTC. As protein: CASNLQGNNEQFF.

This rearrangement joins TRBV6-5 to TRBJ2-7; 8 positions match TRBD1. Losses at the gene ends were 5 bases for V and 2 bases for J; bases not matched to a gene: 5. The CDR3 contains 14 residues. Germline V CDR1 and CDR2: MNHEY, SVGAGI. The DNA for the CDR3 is TGTGCCAGCAGTAGAGGGACAGGTACCTACGAGCAGTACTTC. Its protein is CASSRGTGTYEQYF.

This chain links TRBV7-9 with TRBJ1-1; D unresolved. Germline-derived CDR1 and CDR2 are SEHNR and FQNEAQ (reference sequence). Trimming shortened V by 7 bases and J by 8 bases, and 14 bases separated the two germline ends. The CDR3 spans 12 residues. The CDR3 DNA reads TGTGCCAGCACCGCACGGGTAGGGGAAGCTTTCTTT. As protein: CASTARVGEAFF.

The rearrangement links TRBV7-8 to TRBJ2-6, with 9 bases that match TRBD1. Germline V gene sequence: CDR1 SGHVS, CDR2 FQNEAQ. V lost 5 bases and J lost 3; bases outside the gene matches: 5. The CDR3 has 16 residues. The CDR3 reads CASSPGQGGGANVLTF. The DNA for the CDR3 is TGTGCCAGCAGCCCGGGACAGGGTGGTGGGGCCAACGTCCTGACTTTC.

The CDR3: CASSRLAREDNEQFF. CDR3 bases: TGTGCCAGCAGCCGTCTAGCCAGAGAAGACAATGAGCAGTTCTTC. The chain carries TRBV5-4 and TRBJ2-1, with a possible D match to TRBD2 (5 bases). CDR1 SGHNT and CDR2 YYREEE come from the germline V gene (reference sequence). Between the trimmed V and J ends, which lost 4 bases and 5 bases, there was a span of 16 bases. The CDR3 loop spans 15 amino acids. Filled out from reference TRBV5-4 and TRBJ2-1, the complete variable domain reads ETGVTQSPTHLIKTRGQQVTLRCSSQSGHNTVSWYQQALGQGPQFIFQYYREEENGRGNFPPRFSGLQFPNYSSELNVNALELDDSALYLCASSRLAREDNEQFFGPGTRLTVL.

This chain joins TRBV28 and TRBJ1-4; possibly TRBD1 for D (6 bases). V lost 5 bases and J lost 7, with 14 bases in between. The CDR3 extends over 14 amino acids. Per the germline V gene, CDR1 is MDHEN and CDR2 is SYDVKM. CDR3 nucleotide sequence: TGTGCCAGCAGTCAGGGGTCGGCCAGTGAAAAACTGTTTTTT. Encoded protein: CASSQGSASEKLFF.

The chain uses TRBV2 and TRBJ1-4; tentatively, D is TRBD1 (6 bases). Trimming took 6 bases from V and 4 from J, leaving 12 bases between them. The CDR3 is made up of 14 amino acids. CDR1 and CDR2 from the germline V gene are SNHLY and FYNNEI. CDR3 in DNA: TGTGCCAGCAGAACAGGGACGGATAATGAAAAACTGTTTTTT. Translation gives CASRTGTDNEKLFF.

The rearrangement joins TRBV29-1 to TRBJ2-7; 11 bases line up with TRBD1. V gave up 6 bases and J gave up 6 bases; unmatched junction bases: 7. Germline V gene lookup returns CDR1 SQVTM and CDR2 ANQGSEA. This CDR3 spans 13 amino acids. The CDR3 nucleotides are TGCAGCGTAGGCAGGACAGGGGGCCTCGAGCAGTACTTC. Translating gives CSVGRTGGLEQYF.

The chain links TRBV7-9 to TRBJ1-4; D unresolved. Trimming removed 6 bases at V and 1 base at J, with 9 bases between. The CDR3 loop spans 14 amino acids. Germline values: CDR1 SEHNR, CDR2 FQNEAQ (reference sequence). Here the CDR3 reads CASRATGTNEKLFF. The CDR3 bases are TGTGCCAGCAGGGCGACCGGAACTAATGAAAAACTGTTTTTT.

In DNA, the CDR3 is TGTGCCAGCAGGTCACAGGGACACGCAGATCAGCCCCAGCATTTT. Translating it yields CASRSQGHADQPQHF. The rearrangement links TRBV27 to TRBJ1-5, with D maybe TRBD1 (6 bases). V lost 6 bases and J lost 5, with 17 bases in between. The CDR3 sequence is 15 residues long. CDR1 is MNHEY and CDR2 is SMNVEV in the germline V gene (reference sequence).

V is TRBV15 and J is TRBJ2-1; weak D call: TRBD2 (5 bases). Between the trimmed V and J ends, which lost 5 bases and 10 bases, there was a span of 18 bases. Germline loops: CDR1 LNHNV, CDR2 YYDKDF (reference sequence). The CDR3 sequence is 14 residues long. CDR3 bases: TGTGCCACCAGCGGGAACCGGGCCCCGGGGGAGCAGTTCTTC. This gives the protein CATSGNRAPGEQFF.

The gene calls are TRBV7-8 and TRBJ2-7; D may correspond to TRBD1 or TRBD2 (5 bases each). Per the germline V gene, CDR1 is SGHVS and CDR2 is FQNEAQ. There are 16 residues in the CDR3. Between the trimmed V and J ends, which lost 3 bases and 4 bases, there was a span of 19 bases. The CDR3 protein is CASSFWGSGNVYEQYF. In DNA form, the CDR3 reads TGTGCCAGCAGCTTCTGGGGGTCAGGGAATGTTTACGAGCAGTACTTC.

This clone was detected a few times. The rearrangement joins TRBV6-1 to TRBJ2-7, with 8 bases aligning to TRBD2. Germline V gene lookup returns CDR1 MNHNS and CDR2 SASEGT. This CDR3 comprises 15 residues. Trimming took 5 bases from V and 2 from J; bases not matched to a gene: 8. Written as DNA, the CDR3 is TGTGCCAGCAGTATAAACGCGGGGGGTCCCTACGAGCAGTACTTC. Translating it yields CASSINAGGPYEQYF.

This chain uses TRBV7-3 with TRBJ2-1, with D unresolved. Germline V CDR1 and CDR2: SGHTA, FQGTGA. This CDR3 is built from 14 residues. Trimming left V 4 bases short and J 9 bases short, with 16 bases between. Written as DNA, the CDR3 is TGTGCCAGCAGCTCCACAGACCGGGCGTCTGAGCAGTTCTTC. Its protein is CASSSTDRASEQFF.

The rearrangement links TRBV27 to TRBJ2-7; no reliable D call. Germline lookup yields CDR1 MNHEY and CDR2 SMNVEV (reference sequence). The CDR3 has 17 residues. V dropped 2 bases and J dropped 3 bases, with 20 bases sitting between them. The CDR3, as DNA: TGTGCCAGCAGTTTAGGGCAACAAACAGTGCCGATCTACGAGCAGTACTTC. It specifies CASSLGQQTVPIYEQYF.

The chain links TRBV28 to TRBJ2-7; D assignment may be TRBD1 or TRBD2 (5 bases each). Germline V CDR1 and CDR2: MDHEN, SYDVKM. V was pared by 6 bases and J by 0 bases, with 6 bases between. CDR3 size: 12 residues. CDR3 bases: TGTGCCAGCAGGGGGGACTCCTACGAGCAGTACTTC. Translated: CASRGDSYEQYF. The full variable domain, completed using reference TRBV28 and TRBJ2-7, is DVKVTQSSRYLVKRTGEKVFLECVQDMDHENMFWYRQDPGLGLRLIYFSYDVKMKEKGDIPEGYSVSREKKERFSLILESASTNQTSMYLCASRGDSYEQYFGPGTRLTVT.